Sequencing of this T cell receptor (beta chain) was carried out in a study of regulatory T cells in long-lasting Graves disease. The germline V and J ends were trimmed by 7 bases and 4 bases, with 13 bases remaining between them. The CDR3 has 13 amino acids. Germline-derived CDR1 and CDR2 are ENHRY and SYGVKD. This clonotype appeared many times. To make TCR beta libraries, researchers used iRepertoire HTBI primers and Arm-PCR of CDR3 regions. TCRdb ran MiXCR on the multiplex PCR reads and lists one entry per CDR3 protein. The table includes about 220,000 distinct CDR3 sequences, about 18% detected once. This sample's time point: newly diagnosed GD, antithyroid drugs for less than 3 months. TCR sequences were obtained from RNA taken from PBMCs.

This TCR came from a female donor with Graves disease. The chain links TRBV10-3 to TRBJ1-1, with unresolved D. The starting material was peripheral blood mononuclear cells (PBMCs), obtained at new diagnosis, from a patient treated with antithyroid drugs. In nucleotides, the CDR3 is TGTGCCATCAATGGGGAGGGTCTCACTGAAGCTTTCTTT. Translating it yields CAINGEGLTEAFF.